This T cell receptor beta chain was recovered during a study of blood T cell repertoires in COVID-19. Study at large: Donors in the United States, Italy and Spain gave samples during acute or convalescent COVID-19. PBMCs, B-cell-depleted T cells, or T cells were the source of the cDNA or gDNA that made up the material.

Profiling relied on immunoSEQ multiplex PCR, and the TCRdb table lists in-frame clones only, not all of them. The sample has fewer than 300,000 clones, about 89% seen once. J lost 1 base, V lost 1 base, and 0 bases had no gene match. Per germline, CDR1 SGDLS and CDR2 YYNGEE. This CDR3 has 15 residues. The chain links TRBV9 to TRBJ2-1; 9 nucleotides align to TRBD2. This receptor was obtained from a man aged 40-49 years who had recovered from COVID-19. Sample: peripheral blood. CDR3 nucleotides: TGTGCCAGCAGCGTAACTAGCGGGTCCTACAATGAGCAGTTCTTC. It codes for CASSVTSGSYNEQFF.